The 2 T cell receptor beta chains below were found in one sample sequenced in a study of OX40 agonist ivuxolimab in advanced cancers. Sequenced by immunoSEQ multiplex PCR; TCRdb stores in-frame clones only, minus some. The sample records over 20,000 clones, 80% to 85% being singletons. The starting material was CD4+ or CD8+ T cells sorted from blood, obtained in a trial of the OX40 agonist ivuxolimab. These receptor sequences come from an adult with an advanced solid tumor such as melanoma, head and neck, liver or kidney cancer.

This clone showed up just a few times. The J gene is TRBJ2-5, the V gene TRBV6-1, with 7 bases aligning to TRBD2. The CDR3 runs 15 residues. V lost 3 bases, J lost 2 bases, and 6 bases stayed unmatched. From germline, CDR1 is MNHNS and CDR2 SASEGT. The CDR3 DNA reads as TGTGCCAGCAGTGAGGCCCCCGGGGGGCAAGAGACCCAGTACTTC. Protein sequence: CASSEAPGGQETQYF.

By sample share, this clone is large. DNA for the CDR3: TGTGCCAGCAGCTTAGCGCGGCCCCCCACAGATACGCAGTATTTT. Encoded protein: CASSLARPPTDTQYF. The chain carries TRBV7-9 and TRBJ2-3; D not resolved. CDR3 length: 15 amino acids. Deletions cut 0 bases from V and 2 bases from J, with 9 bases between. The germline CDR1 and CDR2 sequences are SEHNR and FQNEAQ (reference sequence).